This passage covers 10 T cell receptor beta chains from one sample sequenced in a study of vaccination and CD4 T cells after COVID-19. Noted treatment: approximately nine-day PBMC culture with coronavirus spike peptide pools or control peptides (ViraFEST assay). No antigens are known for them. The Oncomine TCR Beta short-read assay generated sequence data from the DNA of cultured CD4+ T cells. MiXCR, applied by TCRdb to the PCR reads, yields one record per CDR3 protein. Of under 15,000 distinct CDR3 sequences listed, approximately 50% were seen once; the top ten hold roughly a sixth. This specimen consisted of cultured CD4+ T cells from blood, obtained after SARS-CoV-2 vaccination. Every receptor here comes from a human donor with COVID-19.

The V call is TRBV7-2, the J call TRBJ1-1; unclear D gene. The CDR3 totals 15 residues. Trimming removed 1 base at V and 3 bases at J, with 12 bases between. Germline assignment: CDR1 SGHTA and CDR2 FQGNSA. The CDR3 nucleotides are TGTGCCAGCAGCTTAGAGATTAGTCCGGACACTGAAGCTTTCTTT. It specifies CASSLEISPDTEAFF. The full variable domain, completed using reference TRBV7-2 and TRBJ1-1, is GAGVSQSPSNKVTEKGKDVELRCDPISGHTALYWYRQSLGQGLEFLIYFQGNSAPDKSGLPSDRFSAERTGGSVSTLTIQRTQQEDSAVYLCASSLEISPDTEAFFGQGTRLTVV.

The chain employs TRBV4-1 and TRBJ1-2; TRBD1 is a possible D gene (5 bases). The CDR3 totals 14 residues. Trimming removed 6 bases from V and 4 bases from J, with 15 bases in between. Germline CDR1 reads MGHRA; CDR2 reads YSYEKL. DNA of the CDR3: TGCGCCAGCAGTACGGGGACGTTTGGCTATGGCTACACCTTC. This codes for CASSTGTFGYGYTF.

The chain employs TRBV18 and TRBJ1-2, with D possibly TRBD1 on 5 matching bases. V dropped 3 bases and J dropped 5 bases, with 10 bases sitting between them. CDR3 length: 13 amino acids. Germline CDR1 reads KGHSH; CDR2 reads LQKENI. This CDR3 is CASSPLGPYGYTF. As DNA, the CDR3 is TGTGCCAGCTCACCCCTGGGACCTTATGGCTACACCTTC.

This clonotype is deemed hyperexpanded. The chain links TRBV10-3 to TRBJ1-5; possible D gene TRBD1, 6 bases. Germline V lookup: CDR1 ENHRY, CDR2 SYGVKD. V was shortened by 6 bases and J by 4 bases, with 16 bases between the two germline ends. This CDR3 comprises 15 residues. The CDR3 DNA reads TGTGCCATCAGACAAGGGACAAGTACAAATCAGCCCCAGCATTTT. This codes for CAIRQGTSTNQPQHF.

The genes are TRBV4-1 and TRBJ1-1; the D is unclear. Germline V gives CDR1 MGHRA, CDR2 YSYEKL. This CDR3 is built from 13 residues. The V end was cut by 1 base, the J end by 2 bases, with 5 bases between. The chain's CDR3 is CASSQVLNTEAFF. The CDR3 DNA sequence: TGCGCCAGCAGCCAAGTCCTTAACACTGAAGCTTTCTTT.

This chain joins TRBV11-3 and TRBJ1-4; D is undetermined. Trimming pared 6 bases from V and 8 bases from J, leaving 13 bases between. The CDR3 spans 13 residues. The germline V gene has CDR1 SGHNT and CDR2 YENEEA. This CDR3 is CASRSATREKLFF. In nucleotides, the CDR3 is TGTGCCAGCAGATCTGCGACCCGAGAAAAACTGTTTTTT.

V usage is TRBV20-1 and J usage is TRBJ2-5; 9 bases align to TRBD2. The CDR3 totals 15 residues. Losses at the gene ends were 5 bases for V and 5 bases for J; bases not matched to a gene: 12. From germline, CDR1 is DFQATT and CDR2 SNEGSKA (reference sequence). CDR3 protein: CSAPSSGAWGETQYF. DNA of the CDR3: TGCAGTGCTCCTTCTAGCGGGGCCTGGGGGGAGACCCAGTACTTC.

In regard to this clonotype: The CDR3 end shows no conserved phenylalanine or tryptophan, and so a read error is likely. The DNA is left out, because the CDR3 cannot be placed on it with certainty; the CDR3 is given as TCRdb lists it. V is TRBV27 and J is TRBJ2-1; TRBD2, as called in the table, went unchecked against the DNA. Germline CDR1 reads MNHEY; CDR2 reads SMNVEV (reference sequence). The CDR3 has 10 residues if both end residues are counted. CDR3 residues: CASSWGPLAG.

The chain links TRBV11-2 to TRBJ2-5, with 12 positions matching TRBD2. The CDR3 is 15 residues long. The V and J ends lost 7 bases and 5 bases, in that order; junction bases with no gene match: 8. Germline loops: CDR1 SGHAT, CDR2 FQNNGV. The CDR3 loop reads CASTSTSGGLETQYF. CDR3 sequence (DNA): TGTGCCAGCACCTCGACTAGCGGGGGCCTGGAGACCCAGTACTTC.

The rearrangement joins TRBV7-9 to TRBJ1-2; TRBD1 aligns across 8 bases. CDR3 length equals 14 residues. Losses at the gene ends were 3 bases for V and 2 bases for J; bases not matched to a gene: 2. The germline gives CDR1 SEHNR, CDR2 FQNEAQ (reference sequence). CDR3 region: CASSFDRGNYGYTF. The CDR3, as DNA: TGTGCCAGCAGCTTCGACAGGGGAAACTATGGCTACACCTTC.